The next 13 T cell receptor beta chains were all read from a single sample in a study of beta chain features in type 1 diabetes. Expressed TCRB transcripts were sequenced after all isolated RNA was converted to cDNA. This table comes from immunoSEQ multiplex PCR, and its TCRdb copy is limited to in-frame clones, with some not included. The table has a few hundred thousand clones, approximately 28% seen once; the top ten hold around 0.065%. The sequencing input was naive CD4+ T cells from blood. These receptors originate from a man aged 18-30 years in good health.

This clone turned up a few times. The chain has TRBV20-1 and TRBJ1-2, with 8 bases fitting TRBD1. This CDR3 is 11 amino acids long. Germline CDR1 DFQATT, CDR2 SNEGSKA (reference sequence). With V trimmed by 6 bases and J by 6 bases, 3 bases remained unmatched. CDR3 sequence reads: CSATGANGYTF. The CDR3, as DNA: TGCAGTGCGACAGGGGCAAATGGCTACACCTTC.

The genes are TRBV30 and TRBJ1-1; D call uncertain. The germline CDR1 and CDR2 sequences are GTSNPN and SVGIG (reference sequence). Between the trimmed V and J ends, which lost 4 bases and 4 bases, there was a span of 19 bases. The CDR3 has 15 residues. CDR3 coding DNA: TGTGCCTGGAAACTACGGACCGGAGGTGCCACTGAAGCTTTCTTT. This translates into CAWKLRTGGATEAFF.

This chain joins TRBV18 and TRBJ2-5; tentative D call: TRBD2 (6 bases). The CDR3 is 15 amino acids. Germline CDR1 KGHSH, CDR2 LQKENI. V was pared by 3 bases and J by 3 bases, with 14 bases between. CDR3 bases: TGTGCCAGCTCACCTCGCCGCGGGACGGAAGAGACCCAGTACTTC. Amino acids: CASSPRRGTEETQYF.

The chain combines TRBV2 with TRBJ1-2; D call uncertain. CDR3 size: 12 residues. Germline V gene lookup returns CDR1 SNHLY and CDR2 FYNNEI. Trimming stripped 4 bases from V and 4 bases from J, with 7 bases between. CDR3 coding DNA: TGTGCCAGCAGTGTGGGGTCCTATGGCTACACCTTC. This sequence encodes CASSVGSYGYTF.

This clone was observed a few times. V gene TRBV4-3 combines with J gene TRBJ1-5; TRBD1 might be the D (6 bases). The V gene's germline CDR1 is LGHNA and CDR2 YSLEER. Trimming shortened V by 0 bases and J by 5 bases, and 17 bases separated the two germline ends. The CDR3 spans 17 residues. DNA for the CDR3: TGCGCCAGCAGCCAAGATATATCATACAGGGTGGATCAGCCCCAGCATTTT. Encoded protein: CASSQDISYRVDQPQHF.

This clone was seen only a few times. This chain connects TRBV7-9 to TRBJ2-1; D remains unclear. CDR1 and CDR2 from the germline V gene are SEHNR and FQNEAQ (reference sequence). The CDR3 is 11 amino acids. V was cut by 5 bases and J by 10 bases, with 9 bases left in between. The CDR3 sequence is CASSNPREQFF. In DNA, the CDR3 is TGTGCCAGCAGCAATCCGAGGGAGCAGTTCTTC.

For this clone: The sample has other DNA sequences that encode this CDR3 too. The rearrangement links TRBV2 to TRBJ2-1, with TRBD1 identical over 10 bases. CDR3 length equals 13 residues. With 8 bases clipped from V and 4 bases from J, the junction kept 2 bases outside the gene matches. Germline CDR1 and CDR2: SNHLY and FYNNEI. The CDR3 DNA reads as TGTGCCAGCTCGGGACAGGGGTACAATGAGCAGTTCTTC. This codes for CASSGQGYNEQFF.

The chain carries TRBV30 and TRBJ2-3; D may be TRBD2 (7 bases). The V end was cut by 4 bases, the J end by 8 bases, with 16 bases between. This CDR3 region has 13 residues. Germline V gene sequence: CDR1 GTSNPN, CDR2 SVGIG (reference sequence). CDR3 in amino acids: CAWNQRDTSTQYF. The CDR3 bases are TGTGCCTGGAACCAGCGGGACACCAGTACGCAGTATTTT. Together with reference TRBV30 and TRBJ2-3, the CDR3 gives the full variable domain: SQTIHQWPATLVQPVGSPLSLECTVEGTSNPNLYWYRQAAGRGLQLLFYSVGIGQISSEVPQNLSASRPQDRQFILSSKKLLLSDSGFYLCAWNQRDTSTQYFGPGTRLTVL.

CDR3 bases: TGTGCCAGCAGGGAATATAGCAATCAGCCCCAGCATTTT. Protein product: CASREYSNQPQHF. This chain links TRBV28 with TRBJ1-5; no definite D call. CDR1 MDHEN and CDR2 SYDVKM come from the germline V gene. Trimming removed 6 bases at V and 0 bases at J, with 6 bases between. CDR3 length: 13 amino acids.

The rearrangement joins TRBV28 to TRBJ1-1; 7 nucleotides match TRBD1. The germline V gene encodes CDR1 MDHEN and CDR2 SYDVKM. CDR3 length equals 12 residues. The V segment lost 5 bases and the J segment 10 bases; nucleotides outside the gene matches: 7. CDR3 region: CASSLENRGAFF. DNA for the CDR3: TGTGCCAGCAGTCTAGAGAACAGGGGAGCTTTCTTT.

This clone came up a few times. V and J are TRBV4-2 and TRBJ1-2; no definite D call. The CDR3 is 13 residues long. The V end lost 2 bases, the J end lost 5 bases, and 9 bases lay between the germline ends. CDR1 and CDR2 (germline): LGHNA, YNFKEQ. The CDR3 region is CASSQPSSYGYTF. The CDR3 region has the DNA TGTGCCAGCAGCCAACCCAGTTCGTATGGCTACACCTTC.

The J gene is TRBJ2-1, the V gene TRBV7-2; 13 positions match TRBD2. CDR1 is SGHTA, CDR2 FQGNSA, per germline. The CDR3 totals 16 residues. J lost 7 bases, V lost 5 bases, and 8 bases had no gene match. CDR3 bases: TGTGCCAGCAGCCCACCGGGACTAGCGGGAATAAATGAGCAGTTCTTC. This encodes CASSPPGLAGINEQFF. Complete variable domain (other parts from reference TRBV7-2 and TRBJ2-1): GAGVSQSPSNKVTEKGKDVELRCDPISGHTALYWYRQSLGQGLEFLIYFQGNSAPDKSGLPSDRFSAERTGGSVSTLTIQRTQQEDSAVYLCASSPPGLAGINEQFFGPGTRLTVL.

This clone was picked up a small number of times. The CDR3 coding sequence is TGTGCCAGCAGCCGGTGGACTAGCGGGTCAGATACGCAGTATTTT. This gives the protein CASSRWTSGSDTQYF. The chain combines TRBV7-9 with TRBJ2-3; TRBD2 aligns across 11 bases. This CDR3 contains 15 residues. Germline V gives CDR1 SEHNR, CDR2 FQNEAQ (reference sequence). V was pared by 5 bases and J by 4 bases, with 5 bases of the junction left unmatched. Filled out from reference TRBV7-9 and TRBJ2-3, the complete variable domain reads DTGVSQNPRHKITKRGQNVTFRCDPISEHNRLYWYRQTLGQGPEFLTYFQNEAQLEKSRLLSDRFSAERPKGSFSTLEIQRTEQGDSAMYLCASSRWTSGSDTQYFGPGTRLTVL.